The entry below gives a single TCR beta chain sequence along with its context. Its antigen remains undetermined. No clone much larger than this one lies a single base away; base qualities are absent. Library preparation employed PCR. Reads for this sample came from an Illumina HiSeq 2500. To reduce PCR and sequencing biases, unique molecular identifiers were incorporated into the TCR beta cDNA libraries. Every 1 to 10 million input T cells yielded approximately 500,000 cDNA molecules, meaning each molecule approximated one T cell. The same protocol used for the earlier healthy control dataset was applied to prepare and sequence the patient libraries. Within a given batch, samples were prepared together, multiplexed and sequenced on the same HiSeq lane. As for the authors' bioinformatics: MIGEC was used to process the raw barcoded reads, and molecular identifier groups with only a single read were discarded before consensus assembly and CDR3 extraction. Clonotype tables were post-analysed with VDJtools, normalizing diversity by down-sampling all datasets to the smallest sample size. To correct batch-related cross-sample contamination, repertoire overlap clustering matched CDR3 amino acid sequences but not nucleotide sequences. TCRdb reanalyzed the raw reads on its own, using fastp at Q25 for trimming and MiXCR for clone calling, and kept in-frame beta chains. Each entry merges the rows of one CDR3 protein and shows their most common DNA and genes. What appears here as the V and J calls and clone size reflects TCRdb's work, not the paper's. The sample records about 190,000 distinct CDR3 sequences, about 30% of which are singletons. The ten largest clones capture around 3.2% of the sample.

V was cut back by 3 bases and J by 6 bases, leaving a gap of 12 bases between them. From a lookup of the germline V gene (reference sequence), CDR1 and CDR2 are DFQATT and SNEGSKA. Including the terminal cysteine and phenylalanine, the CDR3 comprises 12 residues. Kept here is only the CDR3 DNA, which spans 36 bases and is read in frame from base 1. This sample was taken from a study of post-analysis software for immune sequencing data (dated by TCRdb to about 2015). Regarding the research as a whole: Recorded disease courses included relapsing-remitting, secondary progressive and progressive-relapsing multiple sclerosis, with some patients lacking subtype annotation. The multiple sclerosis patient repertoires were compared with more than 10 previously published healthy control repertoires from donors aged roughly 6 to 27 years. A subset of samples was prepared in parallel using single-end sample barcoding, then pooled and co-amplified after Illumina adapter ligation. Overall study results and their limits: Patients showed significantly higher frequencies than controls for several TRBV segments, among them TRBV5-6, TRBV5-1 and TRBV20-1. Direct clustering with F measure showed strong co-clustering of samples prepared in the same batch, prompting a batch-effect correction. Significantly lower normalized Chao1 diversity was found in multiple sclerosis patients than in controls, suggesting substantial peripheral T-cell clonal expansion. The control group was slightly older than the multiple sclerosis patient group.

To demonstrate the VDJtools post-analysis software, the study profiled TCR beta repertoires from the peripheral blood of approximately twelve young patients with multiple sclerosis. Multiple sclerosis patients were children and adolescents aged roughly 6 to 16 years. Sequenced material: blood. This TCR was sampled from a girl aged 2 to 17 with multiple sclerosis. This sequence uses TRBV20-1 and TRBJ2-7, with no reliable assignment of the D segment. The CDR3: CSASTREREQYF. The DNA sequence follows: TGCAGTGCTAGTACAAGAGAACGCGAGCAGTACTTC.